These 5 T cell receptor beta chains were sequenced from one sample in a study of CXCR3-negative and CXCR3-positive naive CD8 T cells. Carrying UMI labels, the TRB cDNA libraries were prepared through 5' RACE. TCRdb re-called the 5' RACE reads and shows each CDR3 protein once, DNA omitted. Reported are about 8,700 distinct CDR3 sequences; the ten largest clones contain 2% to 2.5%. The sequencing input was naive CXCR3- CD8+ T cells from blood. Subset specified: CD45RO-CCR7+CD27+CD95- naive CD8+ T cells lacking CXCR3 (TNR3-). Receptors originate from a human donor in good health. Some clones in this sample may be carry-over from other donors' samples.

The CDR3 loop is CASMGLSSYNEQFF. The chain recombines TRBV28 with TRBJ2-1; TCRdb names TRBD2, which stays unverified in the absence of DNA. The CDR3 length is 14 residues. CDR1 and CDR2 (germline): MDHEN, SYDVKM.

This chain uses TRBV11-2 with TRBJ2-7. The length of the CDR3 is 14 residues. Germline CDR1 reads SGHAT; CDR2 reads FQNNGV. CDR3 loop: CASSLVVSSYEQYF.

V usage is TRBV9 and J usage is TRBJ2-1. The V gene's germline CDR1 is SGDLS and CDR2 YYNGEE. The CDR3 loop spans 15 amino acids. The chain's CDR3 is CASSVDQALYNEQFF.

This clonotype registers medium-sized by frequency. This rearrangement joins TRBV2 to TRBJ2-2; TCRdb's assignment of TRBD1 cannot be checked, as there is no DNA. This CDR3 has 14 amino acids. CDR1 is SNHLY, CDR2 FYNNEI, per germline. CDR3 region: CASIPQGSAGELFF.

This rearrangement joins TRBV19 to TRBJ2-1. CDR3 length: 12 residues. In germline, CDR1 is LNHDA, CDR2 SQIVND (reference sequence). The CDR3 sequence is CASSLGPNEQFF.